The rows below give T cell receptor beta chains drawn from one sample of a study of shared clonotypes between healthy human individuals. TCRdb's copy holds only in-frame clones and misses some; the assay was immunoSEQ multiplex PCR. The data contain roughly 1 million clones, 75% to 80% of them seen just once; the ten biggest clones take up 0.5% to 0.6%. Sequenced sample: memory CD4+ T cells from PBMCs. Receptors were obtained from a man younger than 30 in good health. Some clones in this sample may be carry-over from other donors' samples. The CDR3 runs from the conserved cysteine through the conserved F or W. A D gene is named only where the DNA matches it firmly. Clone size, where shown, is once, few, many, or a class for clones that have expanded.

d_call: TRBD2
v_call: TRBV5-6
cdr3_length: 17
clone_size: NA
j_call: TRBJ2-7
cdr3_aa: CASTKGLAGPFTYEQYF
cdr3_nt: TGTGCCAGCACCAAGGGTCTAGCGGGACCCTTTACCTACGAGCAGTACTTC

d_call: NA
v_call: TRBV28
cdr3_length: 13
clone_size: NA
j_call: TRBJ1-1
cdr3_aa: CASSRIVRTEAFF
cdr3_nt: TGTGCCAGCAGCCGAATCGTCCGCACTGAAGCTTTCTTT

d_call: NA
v_call: TRBV6-5
cdr3_length: 14
clone_size: NA
j_call: TRBJ2-2
cdr3_aa: CASRQGSFPGELFF
cdr3_nt: TGTGCCAGCAGGCAAGGCTCGTTCCCCGGGGAGCTGTTTTTT

d_call: NA
v_call: TRBV4-1
cdr3_length: 15
clone_size: NA
j_call: TRBJ1-2
cdr3_aa: CASSRPGLYNYGYTF
cdr3_nt: TGCGCCAGCAGCCGACCGGGACTTTATAACTATGGCTACACCTTC

d_call: TRBD2
v_call: TRBV5-6
cdr3_length: 16
clone_size: NA
j_call: TRBJ2-1
cdr3_aa: CASSYIGGRIYNEQFF
cdr3_nt: TGTGCCAGCAGCTATATCGGGGGGAGGATCTACAATGAGCAGTTCTTC

d_call: NA
v_call: TRBV6-5
cdr3_length: 12
clone_size: NA
j_call: TRBJ2-7
cdr3_aa: CASRSDSYEQYF
cdr3_nt: TGTGCCAGCAGATCCGACAGCTACGAGCAGTACTTC

d_call: NA
v_call: TRBV28
cdr3_length: 14
clone_size: NA
j_call: TRBJ2-5
cdr3_aa: CASSLISGQETQYF
cdr3_nt: TGTGCCAGCAGTTTAATATCCGGACAAGAGACCCAGTACTTC

d_call: NA
v_call: TRBV7-2
cdr3_length: 15
clone_size: NA
j_call: TRBJ1-2
cdr3_aa: CASSLDVVGTSGYTF
cdr3_nt: TGTGCCAGCAGCTTAGACGTTGTGGGAACCTCTGGCTACACCTTC

d_call: NA
v_call: TRBV5-1
cdr3_length: 15
clone_size: NA
j_call: TRBJ1-5
cdr3_aa: CASSVRGDSNQPQHF
cdr3_nt: TGCGCCAGCAGCGTACGGGGGGACAGCAATCAGCCCCAGCATTTT

d_call: TRBD2
v_call: TRBV9
cdr3_length: 16
clone_size: once
j_call: TRBJ2-5
cdr3_aa: CASSVGSSGVQETQYF
cdr3_nt: TGTGCCAGCAGCGTTGGGTCTAGCGGGGTGCAAGAGACCCAGTACTTC

d_call: NA
v_call: TRBV7-8
cdr3_length: 14
clone_size: NA
j_call: TRBJ1-1
cdr3_aa: CASSPRERSSEAFF
cdr3_nt: TGTGCCAGCAGCCCCCGGGAGAGGTCCTCTGAAGCTTTCTTT

d_call: TRBD2
v_call: TRBV28
cdr3_length: 13
clone_size: NA
j_call: TRBJ2-7
cdr3_aa: CATQTSGPAEQYF
cdr3_nt: TGTGCCACCCAGACTAGCGGGCCCGCCGAGCAGTACTTC

d_call: NA
v_call: TRBV6-5
cdr3_length: 13
clone_size: NA
j_call: TRBJ2-3
cdr3_aa: CASSPTVGDTQYF
cdr3_nt: TGTGCCAGCAGCCCTACTGTGGGGGATACGCAGTATTTT

d_call: NA
v_call: TRBV7-6
cdr3_length: 14
clone_size: NA
j_call: TRBJ2-2
cdr3_aa: CASSSPRSTGELFF
cdr3_nt: TGTGCCAGCAGCTCCCCCCGAAGTACCGGGGAGCTGTTTTTT

d_call: TRBD1
v_call: TRBV5-1
cdr3_length: 14
clone_size: NA
j_call: TRBJ2-5
cdr3_aa: CASSKGTAEETQYF
cdr3_nt: TGCGCCAGCAGCAAAGGGACAGCCGAAGAGACCCAGTACTTC

d_call: TRBD1
v_call: TRBV10-3
cdr3_length: 14
clone_size: NA
j_call: TRBJ2-7
cdr3_aa: CAISAGQGPYEQYF
cdr3_nt: TGTGCCATCAGCGCCGGACAGGGGCCCTACGAGCAGTACTTC

d_call: NA
v_call: TRBV27
cdr3_length: 14
clone_size: NA
j_call: TRBJ2-1
cdr3_aa: CASSRTMWGNEQFF
cdr3_nt: TGTGCCAGCAGCCGTACGATGTGGGGGAATGAGCAGTTCTTC

d_call: NA
v_call: TRBV5-5
cdr3_length: 12
clone_size: NA
j_call: TRBJ2-7
cdr3_aa: CASKSRADEQYF
cdr3_nt: TGTGCCAGCAAGTCTCGGGCCGACGAGCAGTACTTC

d_call: NA
v_call: TRBV7-2
cdr3_length: 15
clone_size: NA
j_call: TRBJ1-4
cdr3_aa: CASSLQITTNEKLFF
cdr3_nt: TGTGCCAGCAGCCTTCAGATTACAACTAATGAAAAACTGTTTTTT

d_call: TRBD2
v_call: TRBV7-2
cdr3_length: 15
clone_size: NA
j_call: TRBJ2-5
cdr3_aa: CASSFTGGRGETQYF
cdr3_nt: TGTGCCAGCAGCTTTACGGGAGGCAGAGGCGAGACCCAGTACTTC

d_call: TRBD1
v_call: TRBV11-2
cdr3_length: 14
clone_size: NA
j_call: TRBJ1-2
cdr3_aa: CASSSPRDRIPYTF
cdr3_nt: TGTGCCAGCAGCTCACCCCGGGACAGGATACCCTACACCTTC

d_call: NA
v_call: TRBV12-2
cdr3_length: 12
clone_size: NA
j_call: TRBJ2-7
cdr3_aa: CASGLGTYEQYF
cdr3_nt: TGTGCAAGTGGGTTAGGCACCTACGAGCAGTACTTC

d_call: NA
v_call: TRBV5-1
cdr3_length: 17
clone_size: NA
j_call: TRBJ1-4
cdr3_aa: CASSSIPRGVTNEKLFF
cdr3_nt: TGCGCCAGCAGCTCTATACCCCGGGGGGTGACTAATGAAAAACTGTTTTTT

d_call: NA
v_call: TRBV19
cdr3_length: 15
clone_size: few
j_call: TRBJ1-1
cdr3_aa: CASSIDPAGRTEAFF
cdr3_nt: TGTGCCAGTAGTATAGATCCCGCAGGGCGCACTGAAGCTTTCTTT

d_call: TRBD2
v_call: TRBV5-1
cdr3_length: 16
clone_size: NA
j_call: TRBJ2-1
cdr3_aa: CASSLAASGWGNEQFF
cdr3_nt: TGCGCCAGCAGCTTGGCGGCTAGCGGGTGGGGCAATGAGCAGTTCTTC

d_call: NA
v_call: TRBV6-1
cdr3_length: 15
clone_size: NA
j_call: TRBJ2-6
cdr3_aa: CASNLEGAGANVLTF
cdr3_nt: TGTGCCAGCAATTTGGAGGGGGCTGGGGCCAACGTCCTGACTTTC

d_call: TRBD1
v_call: TRBV11-2
cdr3_length: 15
clone_size: NA
j_call: TRBJ1-2
cdr3_aa: CASSLVGGWNYGYTF
cdr3_nt: TGTGCCAGCAGCTTAGTAGGGGGCTGGAACTATGGCTACACCTTC

d_call: NA
v_call: TRBV4-2
cdr3_length: 14
clone_size: NA
j_call: TRBJ2-7
cdr3_aa: CASSQDAGVYEQYF
cdr3_nt: TGTGCCAGCAGCCAAGATGCAGGGGTCTACGAGCAGTACTTC

d_call: NA
v_call: TRBV7-9
cdr3_length: 14
clone_size: once
j_call: TRBJ2-7
cdr3_aa: CASSLGGVAYEQYF
cdr3_nt: TGTGCCAGCAGCTTAGGAGGAGTAGCCTACGAGCAGTACTTC

d_call: NA
v_call: TRBV2
cdr3_length: 14
clone_size: many
j_call: TRBJ1-3
cdr3_aa: CASSAQSRGNTIYF
cdr3_nt: TGTGCCAGCAGCGCCCAGTCCCGTGGAAACACCATATATTTT

d_call: TRBD1
v_call: TRBV6-7
cdr3_length: 13
clone_size: once
j_call: TRBJ1-5
cdr3_aa: CASSRTGNQPQHF
cdr3_nt: TGTGCCAGCAGTCGGACAGGGAATCAGCCCCAGCATTTT

d_call: TRBD1
v_call: TRBV6-5
cdr3_length: 13
clone_size: many
j_call: TRBJ1-1
cdr3_aa: CASIPRGRGKAFF
cdr3_nt: TGTGCCAGCATTCCCAGGGGGCGAGGGAAAGCTTTCTTT

d_call: NA
v_call: TRBV5-4
cdr3_length: 16
clone_size: NA
j_call: TRBJ2-7
cdr3_aa: CASSLGVAGSGYEQYF
cdr3_nt: TGTGCCAGCAGCCTGGGTGTGGCCGGCAGCGGCTACGAGCAGTACTTC

d_call: TRBD2
v_call: TRBV9
cdr3_length: 18
clone_size: NA
j_call: TRBJ2-3
cdr3_aa: CASSVGLAGGIFTDTQYF
cdr3_nt: TGTGCCAGCAGCGTAGGGTTAGCGGGGGGGATTTTCACAGATACGCAGTATTTT

d_call: NA
v_call: TRBV15
cdr3_length: 16
clone_size: NA
j_call: TRBJ2-7
cdr3_aa: CATSRAGRVDSYEQYF
cdr3_nt: TGTGCCACCAGCAGAGCAGGGCGGGTCGACTCCTACGAGCAGTACTTC

d_call: NA
v_call: TRBV5-4
cdr3_length: 15
clone_size: NA
j_call: TRBJ2-7
cdr3_aa: CASSLAYGTHYEQYF
cdr3_nt: TGTGCCAGCAGCTTGGCCTATGGGACTCACTACGAGCAGTACTTC

d_call: NA
v_call: TRBV6-5
cdr3_length: 14
clone_size: NA
j_call: TRBJ2-1
cdr3_aa: CASRPGRSYNEQFF
cdr3_nt: TGTGCCAGCCGTCCAGGGAGGTCCTACAATGAGCAGTTCTTC

d_call: TRBD1
v_call: TRBV6-5
cdr3_length: 15
clone_size: once
j_call: TRBJ1-3
cdr3_aa: CASSYSAGGGNTIYF
cdr3_nt: TGTGCCAGCAGTTACTCGGCAGGGGGAGGAAACACCATATATTTT

d_call: NA
v_call: TRBV5-1
cdr3_length: 13
clone_size: NA
j_call: TRBJ2-5
cdr3_aa: CASSLAQGETQYF
cdr3_nt: TGCGCCAGCAGCTTGGCCCAGGGGGAGACCCAGTACTTC

d_call: TRBD2
v_call: TRBV11-2
cdr3_length: 15
clone_size: few
j_call: TRBJ2-3
cdr3_aa: CASSLGGSGTDTQYF
cdr3_nt: TGTGCCAGCAGCTTGGGCGGGAGTGGCACAGATACGCAGTATTTT

d_call: NA
v_call: TRBV30
cdr3_length: 12
clone_size: once
j_call: TRBJ1-2
cdr3_aa: CAWSVWVYGYTF
cdr3_nt: TGTGCCTGGAGTGTATGGGTCTATGGCTACACCTTC

d_call: NA
v_call: TRBV7-9
cdr3_length: 11
clone_size: NA
j_call: TRBJ2-7
cdr3_aa: CASRGGGEQYF
cdr3_nt: TGTGCCAGCAGAGGAGGCGGCGAGCAGTACTTC

d_call: TRBD1
v_call: TRBV28
cdr3_length: 14
clone_size: NA
j_call: TRBJ1-6
cdr3_aa: CASSLGQENSPLHF
cdr3_nt: TGTGCCAGCAGTTTGGGACAGGAGAATTCACCCCTCCACTTT

d_call: NA
v_call: TRBV15
cdr3_length: 17
clone_size: many
j_call: TRBJ2-5
cdr3_aa: CATSRDELYGGQETQYF
cdr3_nt: TGTGCCACCAGCAGAGACGAACTATACGGGGGCCAAGAGACCCAGTACTTC

d_call: NA
v_call: TRBV19
cdr3_length: 15
clone_size: NA
j_call: TRBJ1-4
cdr3_aa: CASSTTLTTNEKLFF
cdr3_nt: TGTGCCAGTAGTACGACGCTAACGACTAATGAAAAACTGTTTTTT

d_call: NA
v_call: TRBV6-6
cdr3_length: 15
clone_size: NA
j_call: TRBJ1-5
cdr3_aa: CASRLGHLSNQPQHF
cdr3_nt: TGTGCCAGCAGATTGGGACACCTTAGCAATCAGCCCCAGCATTTT

d_call: TRBD1
v_call: TRBV18
cdr3_length: 12
clone_size: once
j_call: TRBJ1-2
cdr3_aa: CASSLTGDGYTF
cdr3_nt: TGTGCCAGCTCATTGACAGGGGACGGCTACACCTTC

d_call: NA
v_call: TRBV5-4
cdr3_length: 14
clone_size: NA
j_call: TRBJ2-2
cdr3_aa: CASSLAPYTGELFF
cdr3_nt: TGTGCCAGCAGCTTGGCCCCCTACACCGGGGAGCTGTTTTTT

d_call: NA
v_call: TRBV27
cdr3_length: 13
clone_size: NA
j_call: TRBJ1-5
cdr3_aa: CASSFHSNQPQHF
cdr3_nt: TGTGCCAGCAGTTTTCATAGCAATCAGCCCCAGCATTTT

d_call: NA
v_call: TRBV6-5
cdr3_length: 16
clone_size: NA
j_call: TRBJ1-3
cdr3_aa: CASSYGFGSSGNTIYF
cdr3_nt: TGTGCCAGCAGTTACGGTTTCGGGAGCTCTGGAAACACCATATATTTT

d_call: NA
v_call: TRBV7-2
cdr3_length: 12
clone_size: few
j_call: TRBJ1-1
cdr3_aa: CASSQQNTEAFF
cdr3_nt: TGTGCCAGCAGCCAACAGAACACTGAAGCTTTCTTT

d_call: NA
v_call: TRBV2
cdr3_length: 12
clone_size: NA
j_call: TRBJ2-7
cdr3_aa: CAERGGGYEQYF
cdr3_nt: TGTGCCGAGAGAGGGGGAGGCTACGAGCAGTACTTC

d_call: TRBD1
v_call: TRBV10-3
cdr3_length: 13
clone_size: NA
j_call: TRBJ1-1
cdr3_aa: CAISENRGTEAFF
cdr3_nt: TGTGCCATCAGTGAGAACAGGGGGACTGAAGCTTTCTTT

d_call: NA
v_call: TRBV5-4
cdr3_length: 14
clone_size: NA
j_call: TRBJ2-5
cdr3_aa: CASSFGILEGTQYF
cdr3_nt: TGTGCCAGCAGCTTTGGGATCCTTGAGGGGACCCAGTACTTC

d_call: TRBD1
v_call: TRBV4-1
cdr3_length: 16
clone_size: NA
j_call: TRBJ1-5
cdr3_aa: CASSQGGQGRDQPQHF
cdr3_nt: TGCGCCAGCAGCCAAGGGGGACAGGGGAGGGATCAGCCCCAGCATTTT

d_call: NA
v_call: TRBV19
cdr3_length: 14
clone_size: few
j_call: TRBJ2-5
cdr3_aa: CASSTSTSSETQYF
cdr3_nt: TGTGCCAGTAGTACCTCAACTAGCTCGGAGACCCAGTACTTC